This T cell receptor beta chain originates from a study of response to subunit inactivated influenza vaccine. Study findings and constraints: Seasonal influenza vaccination, on each occasion, was suggested by the authors to recruit few new T cells.

TCRdb redid the calling of the RT-PCR reads with MiXCR, one entry per CDR3 protein. The sample contains around 480,000 distinct CDR3 sequences, more than 15% of which appear only once. Germline V lookup: CDR1 SEHNR, CDR2 FQNEAQ (reference sequence). The CDR3 extends over 16 amino acids. V lost 5 bases, J lost 4 bases, and 18 bases lay in between. With respect to this clonotype: Its antigen is as yet unknown.

This chain joins TRBV7-9 and TRBJ2-1, with D perhaps matching TRBD1 (7 bases). This TCR was recovered from a man between 50 and 70 years old who received an inactivated influenza vaccine. Sequenced here: CD4+ T cells sorted from PBMCs, sampled less than 30 months after vaccination. CDR3 sequence (DNA): TGTGCCAGCAGCCCTCGACAGGGAGGAAGATACAATGAGCAGTTCTTC. The encoded protein is CASSPRQGGRYNEQFF.